The rows below give T cell receptor beta chains drawn from one sample of a study of blood T cell repertoires in COVID-19. The method was immunoSEQ multiplex PCR; TCRdb's version includes in-frame clones alone and lacks a portion of them. The table includes approximately 150,000 clones, approximately 90% detected once. Sequenced input: peripheral blood. The receptors stem from a human donor in a cohort sampled during active COVID-19. CDR3s include the opening cysteine and the closing phenylalanine or tryptophan. Each record gives: J gene, V gene, CDR3 protein.

>TRBJ2-7|TRBV30
CAWSVGTTKYHSYEQYF
>TRBJ1-5|TRBV2
CASSEDFNQPQHF
>TRBJ1-6|TRBV11-1
CASSSGSSPLHF
>TRBJ2-7|TRBV19
CASSGTGAQEQYF
>TRBJ2-6|TRBV29-1
CSVSMTRGANVLTF
>TRBJ1-2|TRBV6-2/TRBV6-3
CASRPIDRGRGYTF
>TRBJ1-2|TRBV5-4
CASSLGTGGDYGYTF
>TRBJ1-2|TRBV5-1
CASSLAQVPGGYTF
>TRBJ1-1|TRBV25-1
CASSAGTGRMGTEAFF
>TRBJ2-3|TRBV5-1
CASSRSTSGGGGTDTQYF
>TRBJ2-1|TRBV11-2
CASSPVAGGPAYDEQFF
>TRBJ2-7|TRBV7-6
CASSSSGGQGGEQYF
>TRBJ2-7|TRBV7-6
CASSSGLGAHPKYF
>TRBJ2-7|TRBV11-3
CASSWGGSGYEQYF
>TRBJ1-6|TRBV19
CASSLFVGQDNSPLHF
>TRBJ2-1|TRBV11-3
CASSLDRAATFF
>TRBJ1-1|TRBV19
CASSTTGTGRGYTEAFF
>TRBJ1-1|TRBV9
CASSNSAGTEAFF
>TRBJ1-1|TRBV5-6
CASRRAGGEVREAFF
>TRBJ2-5|TRBV12-3/TRBV12-4
CASSGGYQETQYF
>TRBJ1-2|TRBV30
CAWRRAGRVYDGYTF
>TRBJ1-1|TRBV28
CASSSGPGAEAFF
>TRBJ2-7|TRBV5-6
CASSLVVLPDTYEQYF
>TRBJ2-7|TRBV15
CATSRGRGGYEQYF
>TRBJ2-3|TRBV9
CASSVRAGAPTDTQYF
>TRBJ1-4|TRBV3-1/TRBV3-2
CASSQRAPGQGPEKLFF
>TRBJ2-1|TRBV6-2/TRBV6-3
CASSYAGIAYNEQFF
>TRBJ1-6|TRBV9
CASSVGAQGGSPLHF
>TRBJ1-1|TRBV12-3/TRBV12-4
CASSSRTEAFF
>TRBJ1-4|TRBV3-1/TRBV3-2
CASSQDRQGGGEKLFF
>TRBJ2-5|TRBV7-2
CASSLNVWAETQYF
>TRBJ2-7|TRBV28
CASSRLGYSYEQYF
>TRBJ2-3|TRBV5-4
CASSLAAGSTDTQYF
>TRBJ1-6|TRBV19
CATSPGQGNSPLHF
>TRBJ1-3|TRBV10-3
CAISGDFSSRTPGNTIYF
>TRBJ2-7|TRBV5-6
CASSRLGANEQYF
>TRBJ1-2|TRBV12-3/TRBV12-4
CASSLNSFGGYTF
>TRBJ2-7|TRBV18
CASSPTSGSYEQYF
>TRBJ2-1|TRBV7-9
CASSLWRGSGSSYNEQFF
>TRBJ1-1|TRBV29-1
CSAGTKQIHTEAFF
>TRBJ2-3|TRBV5-1
CASSLAPTQGTDTQYF
>TRBJ2-2|TRBV6-5
CASHLGQGSLGELFF
>TRBJ1-5|TRBV15
CATSRGGTQPQHF
>TRBJ2-1|TRBV4-1
CASSQPGTGGHNEQFF
>TRBJ1-4|TRBV30
CATLGGTNEKLFF
>TRBJ2-6|TRBV4-1
CASSQADRSFISGANVLTF
>TRBJ2-7|TRBV9
CASSVTGSYEQYF
>TRBJ2-5|TRBV5-4
CASSLGLAGGQETQYF
>TRBJ2-2|TRBV6-5
CASSYVGGRTGELFF
>TRBJ1-1|TRBV6-2/TRBV6-3
CASSRRGNTEAFF
>TRBJ1-1|TRBV7-9
CASSLGMTEAFF
>TRBJ1-1|TRBV5-1
CASSLLSQGATEAFF
>TRBJ1-2|TRBV9
CASGDRAGYTF